Listed here are 14 T cell receptor beta chains from one sample, sequenced in a study of blood T cells in healthy people across ages. For the second PCR, which ran for about 6 to 11 cycles, a sample-barcoded 5' primer and a J-beta primer mix were used. One entry per CDR3 protein results from TCRdb running MiXCR on the 5' RACE reads. The table lists approximately 2,000,000 distinct CDR3 sequences, around 42% of them singletons. Sequences were obtained from blood. The receptors derive from a human donor in good health.

The chain links TRBV11-3 to TRBJ1-2; D remains ambiguous. Looked up from germline, CDR1 is SGHNT and CDR2 is YENEEA. With 5 bases removed from V and 7 bases from J, the gap between germline ends came to 17 bases. The CDR3 extends over 14 amino acids. This chain's CDR3 is CASSHLASGSGYTF. For the CDR3, the DNA is TGTGCCAGCAGCCACCTCGCATCCGGATCTGGCTACACCTTC.

The chain links TRBV12-3 or TRBV12-4 to TRBJ1-1; D is possibly TRBD1 (6 bases). Trimming took 2 bases from V and 11 from J, leaving 27 bases between them. This CDR3 is built from 17 residues. CDR3 residues: CASSLWTWNQGTREAFF. The CDR3, as DNA: TGTGCCAGCAGTTTATGGACCTGGAACCAGGGGACCCGGGAGGCTTTCTTT.

V gene TRBV10-3 combines with J gene TRBJ2-7; 9 positions match TRBD1. With V trimmed by 0 bases and J by 5 bases, 8 bases remained unmatched. The germline V gene encodes CDR1 ENHRY and CDR2 SYGVKD. The CDR3 totals 16 residues. DNA of the CDR3: TGTGCCATCAGTGAGTCGAGGACAGGGGTTCTCCACGAGCAGTACTTC. It yields the protein CAISESRTGVLHEQYF.

This clonotype was seen just once. This chain uses TRBV18 with TRBJ1-2, with TRBD1 as a possible D gene (5 bases). Germline V CDR1 and CDR2: KGHSH, LQKENI. The length of the CDR3 is 15 residues. V lost 2 bases, J lost 5 bases, and 15 bases lay in between. The CDR3 DNA sequence: TGTGCCAGCTCACCAAGCGCAGGGAATACGTATGGCTACACCTTC. It is translated as CASSPSAGNTYGYTF.

V is TRBV20-1 and J is TRBJ2-7, with 7 bases identical to TRBD2. Trimming at V came to 3 bases and at J to 3 bases, leaving 8 bases not matched to a gene. The CDR3 covers 14 residues. The V gene's germline CDR1 is DFQATT and CDR2 SNEGSKA (reference sequence). CDR3 protein: CSASSGTTFYEQYF. Written as DNA, the CDR3 is TGCAGTGCTAGCTCCGGGACTACGTTCTACGAGCAGTACTTC.

The chain links TRBV4-1 to TRBJ1-5; D is unclear. Germline CDR1 and CDR2: MGHRA and YSYEKL. V lost 4 bases and J lost 0, with 10 bases in between. The CDR3 sequence is 15 residues long. Here the CDR3 DNA reads TGCGCCAGCAGCCTTGGACGGGATAGCAATCAGCCCCAGCATTTT. It encodes CASSLGRDSNQPQHF.

The rearrangement uses TRBV6-6 and TRBJ1-2; perhaps TRBD1 as D (5 bases). V was cut by 6 bases and J by 0 bases, with 11 bases left in between. The CDR3 consists of 14 residues. Per the germline V gene, CDR1 is MNHNY and CDR2 is SVGAGI (reference sequence). CDR3 in DNA: TGTGCCAGCAGCCACACAGGATCTAACTATGGCTACACCTTC. Its protein is CASSHTGSNYGYTF.

This clonotype was picked up many times. The CDR3 coding sequence is TGTGCCAGCAGTCCCCGGGACACCTATCAGCCCCAGCATTTT. It encodes CASSPRDTYQPQHF. The V and J genes are TRBV27 and TRBJ1-5; tentatively, D is TRBD1 (6 bases). Germline V gene sequence: CDR1 MNHEY, CDR2 SMNVEV (reference sequence). V was clipped by 5 bases and J by 5 bases, with 13 bases between them. CDR3 size: 14 residues.

This chain links TRBV27 with TRBJ1-5; D is unresolved. Trimming shortened V by 5 bases and J by 4 bases, and 15 bases separated the two germline ends. This CDR3 region has 15 residues. Germline lookup yields CDR1 MNHEY and CDR2 SMNVEV (reference sequence). CDR3: CASSAGSEPNQPQHF. CDR3 DNA: TGTGCCAGCAGTGCCGGGAGTGAACCTAATCAGCCCCAGCATTTT.

The V and J genes are TRBV29-1 and TRBJ1-2; D unresolved. Germline CDR1 SQVTM, CDR2 ANQGSEA. This CDR3 has 11 residues. V lost 5 bases and J lost 6, with 10 bases in between. The CDR3 DNA reads TGCAGCGTTTTCGCTGCCGATGGCTACACCTTC. Protein: CSVFAADGYTF.

The chain carries TRBV20-1 and TRBJ2-5; possible D gene TRBD2, 7 bases. Germline CDR1 reads DFQATT; CDR2 reads SNEGSKA (reference sequence). V gave up 6 bases and J gave up 11 bases, with 16 bases separating them. CDR3 length: 11 amino acids. DNA for the CDR3: TGCAGTGCACCTAGGGGGGGTTGGCAGTACTTC. Translation gives CSAPRGGWQYF.

This chain connects TRBV3-1 to TRBJ1-2; TRBD1 is a possible D gene (6 bases). Looked up from germline, CDR1 is LGHDT and CDR2 is YNNKEL (reference sequence). The V end was cut by 2 bases, the J end by 6 bases, with 25 bases between. The CDR3 totals 18 residues. Here the CDR3 DNA reads TGTGCCAGCAGCCAATCCAACCTCGAGGGGGGCGGTTGGGATGGCTACACCTTC. The encoded protein is CASSQSNLEGGGWDGYTF.

This sequence joins TRBV29-1 and TRBJ2-1, with TRBD2 matching 8 bases. The CDR3 covers 14 residues. V dropped 4 bases and J dropped 8; count of bases not matched to a gene: 10. Germline loops: CDR1 SQVTM, CDR2 ANQGSEA. The CDR3 coding sequence is TGCAGCGTTGGCGAGCGGGGGTGGGCACATGAGCAGTTCTTC. It translates to CSVGERGWAHEQFF.

The chain uses TRBV14 and TRBJ2-4, with D possibly matching TRBD1 (5 bases). Germline assignment: CDR1 SGHDN and CDR2 FVKESK. Trimming left V 1 base short and J 14 bases short, with 15 bases between. The CDR3 is 13 residues long. CDR3 loop: CASSQVSGMVKYF. The CDR3 bases are TGTGCCAGCAGCCAAGTGTCAGGGATGGTGAAGTACTTC.